This TCR beta chain was recovered during a study of OX40 agonist ivuxolimab in advanced cancers. The overall study: Cohort: around 86% men, mean age about 60, aged roughly 23 to 90.

Clones were read by immunoSEQ multiplex PCR, and TCRdb kept only the in-frame ones, dropping some. The data contain 95,000 to 150,000 clones, roughly 95% of them seen just once; the ten biggest clones take up less than 0.2%. V lost 4 bases, J lost 1 base, and 11 bases lay in between. The CDR3 consists of 14 residues. CDR1 and CDR2 from the germline V gene are MGHRA and YSYEKL. Prior autoimmune disease or systemic immunosuppression barred patients. Blood specimens came from baseline, cycle 4 day 1, and cycle 7 day 1. Sequences were derived from CD4+ or CD8+ T cells sorted from blood, sampled in a trial of the OX40 agonist ivuxolimab. The chain links TRBV4-1 to TRBJ2-7; D assignment may be TRBD1 or TRBD2 (5 bases each). The clonotype originates from an adult with an advanced solid tumor such as melanoma, head and neck, liver or kidney cancer. The CDR3 region is CASSRGSLSYEQYF. Written as DNA, the CDR3 is TGCGCCAGCAGCCGGGGGTCCTTGTCCTACGAGCAGTACTTC.